The present T cell receptor (beta chain) was sequenced within a study of vaccination and CD4 T cells after COVID-19. Study-wide context: Cells received overlapping spike peptides from SARS-CoV-2, HCoV-NL63, HCoV-OC43 and HCoV-229E as stimulation.

Of note for this clonotype: Its specificity is not known.

Study conclusions and caveats: Among reactive clones from convalescent patients, a median approximately 86% appeared only post-vaccination.

Cultured CD4+ T cells had their DNA profiled by the Oncomine TCR Beta short-read assay. Genomic DNA extraction was carried out from cultured CD4+ T cells. MiXCR was run by TCRdb on the PCR reads, yielding one entry per CDR3 protein. The sample includes fewer than 13,000 distinct CDR3 sequences, 43% of them seen just once. Treatment specified: approximately 9-day PBMC culture with coronavirus spike peptide pools or control peptides (ViraFEST assay). First, ViraFEST expanded antigen-specific T cells with peptide pools, and next it sequenced the TCRs. The specimen was CD4+ T cells from blood, cultured in vitro. The TCR comes from a human donor who had recovered from COVID-19.

The CDR3 DNA reads as TGTGCCAGCAGTGAAGCGCGATTCAGGGATGGTGAAGCTTTCTTT. Translated: CASSEARFRDGEAFF. The V call is TRBV6-1, the J call TRBJ1-1; maybe TRBD1 (5 bases). The V end was cut by 0 bases, the J end by 7 bases, with 15 bases between. The CDR3 is made up of 15 amino acids. Per germline, CDR1 MNHNS and CDR2 SASEGT.